The clone carrying this T cell receptor beta chain occurred once. Antigen specificity is unknown. This specimen comes from a study of cytomegalovirus exposure and HLA in healthy donors. Whole-study context: There were approximately 400 genotyped donors. Of these, 75% to 85% fell in the genetic ancestry cluster associated with self-reported Caucasian donors.

The study ran its PCR with 60 Vbeta and 13 Jbeta primers. Sequenced by immunoSEQ multiplex PCR; TCRdb stores in-frame clones only, minus some. The sample consists of 150,000 to 200,000 clones, approximately 85% of them appearing once. Looked up from germline, CDR1 is MNHEY and CDR2 is SMNVEV (reference sequence). The CDR3 extends over 13 amino acids. Trimming took 6 bases from V and 1 from J, leaving 10 bases between them. Study findings and constraints: Later analysis associated a missense DCLRE1C variant with TCR beta V- and J-gene trimming.

The rearrangement uses TRBV27 and TRBJ2-7; tentative D call: TRBD2 (6 bases). The receptor comes from a woman aged 50 to 60 in good health and CMV-seronegative. The sequenced sample consisted of PBMCs. CDR3 sequence (DNA): TGTGCCAGCAGAGCGGGCGGTTCCTACGAGCAGTACTTC. The encoded protein is CASRAGGSYEQYF.